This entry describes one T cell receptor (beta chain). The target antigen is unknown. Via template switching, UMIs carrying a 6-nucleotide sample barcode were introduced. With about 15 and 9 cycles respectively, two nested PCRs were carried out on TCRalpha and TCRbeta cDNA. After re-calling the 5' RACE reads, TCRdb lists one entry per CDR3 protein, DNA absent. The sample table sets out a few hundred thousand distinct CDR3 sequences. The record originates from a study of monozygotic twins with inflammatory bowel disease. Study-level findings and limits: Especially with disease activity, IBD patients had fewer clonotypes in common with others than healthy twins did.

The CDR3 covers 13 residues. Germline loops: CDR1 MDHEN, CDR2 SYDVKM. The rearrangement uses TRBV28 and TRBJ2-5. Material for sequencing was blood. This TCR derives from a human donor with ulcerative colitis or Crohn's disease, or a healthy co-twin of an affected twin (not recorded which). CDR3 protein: CASSILRQETQYF.